The sequence of this TCR beta chain was determined in a study of OX40 agonist ivuxolimab in advanced cancers. For the study at large: Patients were about 83% male with ages roughly 20 to 90, mean 60. Study findings and constraints: Averaged across samples, CD8+ T cells carried more expanded clones than CD4+ did. Patients who responded partially at 0.1-3.0 mg/kg showed clonal expansion ranking among the lowest.

The V gene end was trimmed by 8 bases and the J gene end by 1 base; junction bases not matched to a gene: 8. The CDR3 is made up of 14 amino acids. Germline assignment: CDR1 SGHVS and CDR2 FQNEAQ. The repertoire was sequenced with immunoSEQ multiplex PCR; TCRdb's copy has only in-frame clones and lacks some. The table has over 45,000 clones, about 80% seen once. Notes on this clone: The antigen remains undetermined.

This TCR came from an adult with an advanced solid tumor such as melanoma, head and neck, liver or kidney cancer. The chain employs TRBV7-8 and TRBJ2-7; 7 positions match TRBD2. Source: CD4+ or CD8+ T cells sorted from blood, taken in a trial of the OX40 agonist ivuxolimab. CDR3 in DNA: TGTGCCAGCTCTCGGGACTACCCATCCTACGAGCAGTACTTC. Its protein is CASSRDYPSYEQYF.